The 22 T cell receptor beta chains reported below all come from one sample, sequenced in a study of T cells in Graves' hyperthyroidism and ophthalmopathy (dated by TCRdb to between 2018 and 2020). Library preparation employed multiplex PCR. Instrument used: Illumina HiSeq 2000. TCR beta CDR3 regions were amplified from RNA transcripts. The TCR CDR3 was subjected to a first round of RT-PCR using the HTBI primer set and the Qiagen OneStep RT-PCR kit. TCRdb redid the processing of the public reads, applying fastp at Q25 and MiXCR, and retained in-frame beta chains. Records with the same CDR3 protein are collapsed into one entry carrying the most frequent genes and DNA. This sample is represented by around 760,000 distinct CDR3 sequences; roughly 32% of them were singletons. Together, the top ten hold around 30% of the sample. The sample taken for sequencing was blood. All receptors come from a woman aged 40-49 years with Graves' hyperthyroidism.

This clonotype was counted many times. The chain carries TRBV12-3 or TRBV12-4 and TRBJ1-1; D not certain. The V and J ends lost 5 bases and 4 bases respectively, with 14 bases between them. The CDR3 loop spans 14 amino acids. CDR3 protein: CASSRGGLSTEAFF. For the CDR3, the DNA is TGTGCCAGCAGTCGCGGCGGACTGAGCACTGAAGCTTTCTTT.

A remark on this clonotype: With a much larger clone just one base away, this may be a read error. The CDR3 DNA follows: TGTGCCAGCAGCGGGACAGGGGACGGAAATTTACCCCTCCACTTT. Amino acids: CASSGTGDGNLPLHF. The V call is TRBV6-1, the J call TRBJ1-6; 10 bases agree with TRBD1. Germline-derived CDR1 and CDR2 are MNHNS and SASEGT. This CDR3 is 15 amino acids long.

As for this clonotype: This may be a read error, as it is one base from a much larger clone. This chain joins TRBV10-3 and TRBJ1-5; TRBD1 matches at 7 bases. Germline V gene lookup returns CDR1 ENHRY and CDR2 SYGVKD. The CDR3 sequence is 15 residues long. In DNA form, the CDR3 reads TGTGCCATCGGTGAGGAGGGGGCCGGCAATCAGCCCCAGCATTTT. Its protein is CAIGEEGAGNQPQHF.

This clonotype has ten or more counts. The chain has TRBV12-3 or TRBV12-4 and TRBJ1-2, with no clear D. The CDR3 is made up of 8 amino acids. V was trimmed by 11 bases and J by 7 bases, leaving 5 bases between them. The CDR3 sequence: CASGGYTF. Written as DNA, the CDR3 is TGTGCCTCTGGTGGCTACACCTTC.

This clonotype was counted ten times or more. The gene calls are TRBV15 and TRBJ1-5; 12 bases are a match to TRBD1. The germline V gene encodes CDR1 LNHNV and CDR2 YYDKDF (reference sequence). The CDR3 is 16 amino acids. The trim removed 3 bases at V and 6 bases at J, leaving 6 bases unmatched. The CDR3 coding sequence is TGTGCCACCAGCAGCGGGACAGGGGGCAGCGGTCAGCCCCAGCATTTT. Translated, it gives CATSSGTGGSGQPQHF.

This clonotype has more than one count but fewer than ten. The gene calls are TRBV20-1 and TRBJ1-2, with TRBD1 matching over 10 bases. The germline V gene has CDR1 DFQATT and CDR2 SNEGSKA (reference sequence). The junction had 17 bases not matched to a gene; V was cut back by 6 bases and J by 4 bases. The length of the CDR3 is 17 residues. Written as DNA, the CDR3 is TGCAGTGCCGCACCATTTCCGGGACAGGGGCCAGTCTATGGCTACACCTTC. Translating it yields CSAAPFPGQGPVYGYTF.

The chain is built from TRBV2 and TRBJ2-5; D is unresolved. Germline V gene sequence: CDR1 SNHLY, CDR2 FYNNEI. This CDR3 is built from 12 residues. V gave up 0 bases and J gave up 7 bases, with 6 bases separating them. The CDR3 sequence is CASSEAWRTQYF. CDR3 nucleotide sequence: TGTGCCAGCAGTGAAGCATGGAGGACCCAGTACTTC.

This clonotype was observed at least ten times. The chain has TRBV10-2 and TRBJ1-1; D call uncertain. Trimming removed 6 bases from V and 3 bases from J, with 11 bases in between. The CDR3 totals 13 residues. The germline V gene encodes CDR1 WSHSY and CDR2 SAAADI. CDR3 nucleotides: TGCGCCAGCAGACAGTTTCAGGACACTGAAGCTTTCTTT. It encodes CASRQFQDTEAFF.

J is TRBJ1-1 and V is TRBV20-1, with TRBD1 identical over 8 bases. Germline trimming cut 3 bases from V and 4 bases from J; bases unmatched to any gene: 7. The germline CDR1 and CDR2 sequences are DFQATT and SNEGSKA (reference sequence). The CDR3 loop spans 14 amino acids. The DNA for the CDR3 is TGCAGTGCTAGGGCCCCAGGGGGCATCACTGAAGCTTTCTTT. Protein sequence: CSARAPGGITEAFF.

This clonotype was seen repeatedly, ten times or more. The gene calls are TRBV7-2 and TRBJ2-7; D not resolved. This CDR3 region has 14 residues. V lost 0 bases to trimming and J lost 0 bases, with 6 bases between them. Germline values: CDR1 SGHTA, CDR2 FQGNSA. The DNA for the CDR3 is TGTGCCAGCAGCTTAGCCCGATACTCCTACGAGCAGTACTTC. Amino acid sequence: CASSLARYSYEQYF. The variable domain in full, with the rest retrieved from reference TRBV7-2 and TRBJ2-7, is GAGVSQSPSNKVTEKGKDVELRCDPISGHTALYWYRQSLGQGLEFLIYFQGNSAPDKSGLPSDRFSAERTGGSVSTLTIQRTQQEDSAVYLCASSLARYSYEQYFGPGTRLTVT.

The chain couples TRBV5-6 to TRBJ1-5; D gene uncertain. Germline V CDR1 and CDR2: SGHDT, YYEEEE. V gave up 4 bases and J gave up 2 bases, with 10 bases separating them. This CDR3 region has 14 residues. CDR3 in DNA: TGTGCCAGCAGCCCCGACGGCCGCAATCAGCCCCAGCATTTT. This codes for CASSPDGRNQPQHF.

This clonotype was found many times. The chain uses TRBV25-1 and TRBJ1-2, with D possibly TRBD1 on 5 matching bases. With 3 bases removed from V and 5 bases from J, the gap between germline ends came to 16 bases. This CDR3 is 15 amino acids long. Germline V lookup: CDR1 MGHDK, CDR2 SYGVNS. This chain's CDR3 is CASSEGNRFPYGYTF. CDR3 sequence (DNA): TGTGCCAGCAGTGAGGGAAACAGGTTCCCTTATGGCTACACCTTC.

This clonotype was recorded many times. The chain uses TRBV20-1 and TRBJ2-7; 7 bases map to TRBD2. This CDR3 spans 16 amino acids. Germline V gene data show CDR1 as DFQATT and CDR2 as SNEGSKA (reference sequence). Trimming cost V 0 bases and J 2 bases; bases outside gene matches: 10. CDR3 in amino acids: CSARDTGGTDTYEQYF. The DNA of the CDR3 is TGCAGTGCTAGAGATACGGGGGGAACGGATACCTACGAGCAGTACTTC.

This clonotype came up many times. The chain links TRBV2 to TRBJ1-5; possibly TRBD1 for D (6 bases). Germline V CDR1 and CDR2: SNHLY, FYNNEI. CDR3 length: 13 residues. Trimming took off 3 bases at V and 5 bases at J, with 8 bases between the two ends. This CDR3 is CASSDKGDQPQHF. DNA of the CDR3: TGTGCCAGCAGTGATAAGGGGGATCAGCCCCAGCATTTT.

This clonotype was observed a handful of times. J is TRBJ1-2 and V is TRBV19; tentative D call: TRBD1 (5 bases). V was shortened by 4 bases and J by 4 bases, with 19 bases between the two germline ends. The germline V gene encodes CDR1 LNHDA and CDR2 SQIVND (reference sequence). The CDR3 consists of 16 residues. CDR3 protein: CASSTPRAGGAYGYTF. Here the CDR3 DNA reads TGTGCCAGTAGTACCCCCAGGGCAGGCGGGGCCTATGGCTACACCTTC.

This clonotype was counted a few times. The chain has TRBV6-6 and TRBJ2-7; 12 bases are a match to TRBD1. V gave up 8 bases and J gave up 9 bases; unmatched junction bases: 8. The germline gives CDR1 MNHNY, CDR2 SVGAGI (reference sequence). This CDR3 region has 13 residues. In DNA form, the CDR3 reads TGTGCCAGCGGGACAGGGGGCAATCCCCCGCAGTACTTC. Protein product: CASGTGGNPPQYF.

On this clonotype itself: At one end, the junction sequence differs from germline, possibly due to a read error. The V and J genes are TRBV29-1 and TRBJ2-5; 7 bases map to TRBD2. The CDR3 has 12 residues. Germline lookup yields CDR1 SQVTM and CDR2 ANQGSEA. The CDR3 DNA reads TGCAGCGGTGAAGCGGGGAAAGAGACCCAGTACTTC. It codes for CSGEAGKETQYF.

The V call is TRBV10-1, the J call TRBJ2-7; D may match TRBD1 or TRBD2 (5 bases each). V shed 0 bases and J shed 2 bases, with 5 bases lying between them. CDR3 length: 13 amino acids. From germline, CDR1 is WNHNN and CDR2 SYGVQD (reference sequence). CDR3 bases: TGCGCCAGCAGTGAGTCGGGGGCCTACGAGCAGTACTTC. This sequence encodes CASSESGAYEQYF.

Note on this clonotype: The junction departs from germline at one end; a sequencing error may be responsible. The chain couples TRBV11-2 to TRBJ2-7, with 10 bases identical to TRBD1. Germline-derived CDR1 and CDR2 are SGHAT and FQNNGV. The CDR3 totals 16 residues. The CDR3 nucleotides read TGCGCCAGCAGCTTTTCCGGGACAGGGGAAGTCTACGAGCAGTACTTC. Protein sequence: CASSFSGTGEVYEQYF.

The chain uses TRBV5-1 and TRBJ2-6; a possible D gene is TRBD1 (6 bases). Germline CDR1 and CDR2: SGHRS and YFSETQ. The length of the CDR3 is 18 residues. V lost 1 base and J 0 bases, leaving 14 bases between the germline ends. The CDR3 DNA reads TGCGCCAGCAGCTTGCCAATGGACAGCGTCTCTGGGGCCAACGTCCTGACTTTC. It encodes CASSLPMDSVSGANVLTF. Full variable domain (missing parts from reference TRBV5-1 and TRBJ2-6): KAGVTQTPRYLIKTRGQQVTLSCSPISGHRSVSWYQQTPGQGLQFLFEYFSETQRNKGNFPGRFSGRQFSNSRSEMNVSTLELGDSALYLCASSLPMDSVSGANVLTFGAGSRLTVL.

This clonotype was observed a few times. The chain has TRBV7-2 and TRBJ2-2; TRBD1 matches 8 bases. CDR1 and CDR2 (germline): SGHTA, FQGNSA. V was pared by 6 bases and J by 5 bases, with 2 bases of the junction left unmatched. This CDR3 comprises 13 residues. The DNA for the CDR3 is TGTGCCAGCAGGCAGGGGGCTACCGGGGAGCTGTTTTTT. Its protein product is CASRQGATGELFF.

The chain joins TRBV19 to TRBJ1-2, with 7 bases lining up with TRBD1. After removal of 9 bases from V and 5 bases from J, the junction contained 9 bases not matched to a gene. Germline V gene data show CDR1 as LNHDA and CDR2 as SQIVND (reference sequence). This CDR3 comprises 13 residues. This chain's CDR3 is CASHPGQSYGYTF. CDR3 DNA: TGTGCCAGCCATCCGGGACAGTCATATGGCTACACCTTC.